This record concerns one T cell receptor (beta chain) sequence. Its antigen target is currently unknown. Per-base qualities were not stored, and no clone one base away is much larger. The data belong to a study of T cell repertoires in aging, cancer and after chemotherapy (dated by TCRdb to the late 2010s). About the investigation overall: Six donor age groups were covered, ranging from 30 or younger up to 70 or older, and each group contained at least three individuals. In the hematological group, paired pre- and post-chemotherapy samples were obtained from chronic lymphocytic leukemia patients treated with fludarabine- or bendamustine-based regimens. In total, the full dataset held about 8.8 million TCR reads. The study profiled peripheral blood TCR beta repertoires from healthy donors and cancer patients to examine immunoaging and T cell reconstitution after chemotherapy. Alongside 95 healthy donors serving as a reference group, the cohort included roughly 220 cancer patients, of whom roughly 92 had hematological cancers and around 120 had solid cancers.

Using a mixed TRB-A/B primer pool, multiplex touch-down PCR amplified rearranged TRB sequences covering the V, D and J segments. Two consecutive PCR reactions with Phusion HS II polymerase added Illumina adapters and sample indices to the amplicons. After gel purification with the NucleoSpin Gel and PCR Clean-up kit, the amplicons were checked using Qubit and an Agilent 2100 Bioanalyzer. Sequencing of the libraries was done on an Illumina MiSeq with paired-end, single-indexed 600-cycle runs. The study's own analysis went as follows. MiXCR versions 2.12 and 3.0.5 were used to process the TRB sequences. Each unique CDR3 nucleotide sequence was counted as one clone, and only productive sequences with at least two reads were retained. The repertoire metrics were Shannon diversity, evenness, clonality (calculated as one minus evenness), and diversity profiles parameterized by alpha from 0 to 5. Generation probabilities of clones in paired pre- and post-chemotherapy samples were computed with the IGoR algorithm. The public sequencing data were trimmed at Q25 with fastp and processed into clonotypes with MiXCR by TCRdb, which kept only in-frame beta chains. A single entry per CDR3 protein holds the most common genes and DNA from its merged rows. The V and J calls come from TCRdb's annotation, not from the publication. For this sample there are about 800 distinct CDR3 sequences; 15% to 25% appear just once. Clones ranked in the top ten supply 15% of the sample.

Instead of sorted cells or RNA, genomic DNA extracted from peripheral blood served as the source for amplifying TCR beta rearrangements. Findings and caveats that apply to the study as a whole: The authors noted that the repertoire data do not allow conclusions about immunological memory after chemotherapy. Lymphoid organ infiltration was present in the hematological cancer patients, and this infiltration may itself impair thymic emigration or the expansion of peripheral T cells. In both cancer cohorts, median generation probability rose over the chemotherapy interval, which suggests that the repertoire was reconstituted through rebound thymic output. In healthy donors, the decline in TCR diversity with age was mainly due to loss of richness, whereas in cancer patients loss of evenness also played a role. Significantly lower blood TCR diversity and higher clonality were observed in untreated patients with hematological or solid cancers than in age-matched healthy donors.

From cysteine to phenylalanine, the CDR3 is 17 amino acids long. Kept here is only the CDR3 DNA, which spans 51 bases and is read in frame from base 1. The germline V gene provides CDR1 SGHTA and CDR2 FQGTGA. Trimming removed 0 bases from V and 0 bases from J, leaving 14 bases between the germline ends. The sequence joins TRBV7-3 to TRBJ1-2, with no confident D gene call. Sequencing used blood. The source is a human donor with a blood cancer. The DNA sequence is TGTGCCAGCAGCTTAACGTTCAGGTGGCCTACTAACTATGGCTACACCTTC. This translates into CASSLTFRWPTNYGYTF.